This T cell receptor (beta chain) was found in a study of blood T cell repertoires in COVID-19. The length of the CDR3 is 15 residues. The V gene lost 0 bases and the J gene lost 0 bases, with 10 bases spanning the gap. Germline-derived CDR1 and CDR2 are SGHNT and YYREEE (reference sequence). The assay was immunoSEQ multiplex PCR, and TCRdb's table has in-frame clones only and misses some. The repertoire holds 95,000 to 100,000 clones, with around four fifths as singletons. The source material was peripheral blood. The receptor was derived from a man aged 70-80 years with acute or convalescent COVID-19. V and J are TRBV5-4 and TRBJ2-7; D is unresolved. CDR3 DNA sequence: TGTGCCAGCAGCTTGGCCGGCCAGGACTCCTACGAGCAGTACTTC. Translating it yields CASSLAGQDSYEQYF. Full variable domain (missing parts from reference TRBV5-4 and TRBJ2-7): ETGVTQSPTHLIKTRGQQVTLRCSSQSGHNTVSWYQQALGQGPQFIFQYYREEENGRGNFPPRFSGLQFPNYSSELNVNALELDDSALYLCASSLAGQDSYEQYFGPGTRLTVT.